Below are 19 T cell receptor beta chains sequenced from a single sample in a study of cytomegalovirus exposure and HLA in healthy donors (dated by TCRdb to 2017 to 2019). Library generation was performed with the immunoSEQ multiplex PCR assay. The multiplex PCR relied on a mix of 60 forward primers for TCR Vbeta segments and 13 reverse primers for TCR Jbeta segments. The table was pulled from immuneACCESS by TCRdb, which kept in-frame rearrangements only. Such tables lose some clones; where checked, under half of the loss comes from unresolved V genes, and the rest has no known cause. The sample profile shows about 150,000 clones; under 75% of them were found once. The top ten clones comprise roughly 6.8% of the sample. Sample: PBMCs. These receptors all stem from a woman aged 55-70 years in good health and CMV-seropositive.

The rearrangement joins TRBV18 to TRBJ2-4, with 11 positions matching TRBD2. This CDR3 is built from 16 residues. Unmatched junction bases numbered 8, after V lost 2 bases and J lost 8 bases. The germline CDR1 and CDR2 sequences are KGHSH and LQKENI. In DNA, the CDR3 is TGTGCCAGCTCACCAGGGCTAGCGGGAGGTTTCCACATTCAGTACTTC. It yields the protein CASSPGLAGGFHIQYF.

The rearrangement joins TRBV28 to TRBJ2-1; 8 bases match TRBD1. From germline, CDR1 is MDHEN and CDR2 SYDVKM. The CDR3 has 13 amino acids. Losses at the gene ends were 2 bases for V and 16 bases for J; bases not matched to a gene: 10. The CDR3 is CASSLRQGSIHFF. CDR3 nucleotide sequence: TGTGCCAGCAGTTTACGACAGGGGAGTATCCACTTCTTC.

This clone was counted only a few times. This chain uses TRBV19 with TRBJ2-3; 12 bases fit TRBD2. Germline CDR1 reads LNHDA; CDR2 reads SQIVND (reference sequence). This CDR3 region has 16 residues. The V and J ends lost 5 bases and 2 bases, in that order; junction bases with no gene match: 5. Here the CDR3 reads CASSATSGSTTDTQYF. The CDR3 nucleotides read TGTGCCAGTAGTGCGACTAGCGGGAGTACCACAGATACGCAGTATTTT.

The chain recombines TRBV6-1 with TRBJ2-7; 8 positions agree with TRBD1. Unmatched junction bases numbered 4, after V lost 3 bases and J lost 3 bases. The CDR3 is 14 residues long. CDR1 MNHNS and CDR2 SASEGT come from the germline V gene. CDR3 in amino acids: CASSEQGANYEQYF. The CDR3 DNA reads TGTGCCAGCAGTGAGCAGGGGGCGAACTACGAGCAGTACTTC.

Only one count was recorded for this clone. The V call is TRBV9, the J call TRBJ2-5; possible D gene TRBD2, 5 bases. The germline CDR1 and CDR2 sequences are SGDLS and YYNGEE. The CDR3 length is 16 residues. V shed 3 bases and J shed 4 bases, with 19 bases lying between them. CDR3 residues: CASSAPGGVGGETQYF. CDR3 sequence (DNA): TGTGCCAGCAGCGCCCCAGGAGGAGTTGGAGGAGAGACCCAGTACTTC.

The genes are TRBV30 and TRBJ2-7; 9 bases agree with TRBD2. Germline trimming cut 2 bases from V and 4 bases from J; bases unmatched to any gene: 12. Germline loops: CDR1 GTSNPN, CDR2 SVGIG (reference sequence). The CDR3 spans 16 residues. The CDR3 is CAWSRGGGTSRYEQYF. As DNA, the CDR3 is TGTGCCTGGAGTCGAGGGGGTGGGACTAGCCGATACGAGCAGTACTTC.

V gene TRBV5-1 combines with J gene TRBJ2-7, with 7 nucleotides matching TRBD1. V was clipped by 4 bases and J by 6 bases; unmatched bases: 13. CDR1 and CDR2 (germline): SGHRS, YFSETQ. The CDR3 sequence is 15 residues long. The CDR3, as DNA: TGCGCCAGCAGCCCACTGACGGAAGGGGGCCGCGAGCAGTACTTC. Residues: CASSPLTEGGREQYF.

The chain is built from TRBV27 and TRBJ2-2; 7 nucleotides agree with TRBD2. V trimming: 2 bases; J trimming: 4 bases; junction bases outside the gene matches: 19. The CDR3 is 20 amino acids. Per the germline V gene, CDR1 is MNHEY and CDR2 is SMNVEV (reference sequence). In nucleotides, the CDR3 is TGTGCCAGCAGTTTAAGGGCTAGCGGCATAAATCCGGGACGCACCGGGGAGCTGTTTTTT. Encoded protein: CASSLRASGINPGRTGELFF.

This clone has just a few counts. V is TRBV10-3 and J is TRBJ2-1; 11 nucleotides align to TRBD2. The CDR3 has 15 amino acids. CDR1 and CDR2 (germline): ENHRY, SYGVKD. J lost 7 bases, V lost 2 bases, and 4 bases had no gene match. The CDR3 nucleotides read TGTGCCATCAGTGAGAGGGCTAGCGGGAGGAATGAGCAGTTCTTC. The encoded protein is CAISERASGRNEQFF.

There are a few counts of this clone. The V and J genes are TRBV29-1 and TRBJ1-4, with TRBD1 as a possible D gene (6 bases). Trimming pared 1 base from V and 0 bases from J, leaving 12 bases between. Germline V CDR1 and CDR2: SQVTM, ANQGSEA. The CDR3 has 16 amino acids. CDR3: CSVEVRGAATNEKLFF. Written as DNA, the CDR3 is TGCAGCGTTGAAGTCAGGGGTGCTGCAACTAATGAAAAACTGTTTTTT.

This clone was seen more than once but under ten times. The chain couples TRBV7-9 to TRBJ2-5; D may be TRBD2 (6 bases). CDR3 length equals 13 residues. V was shortened by 7 bases and J by 5 bases, with 14 bases between the two germline ends. Germline CDR1 reads SEHNR; CDR2 reads FQNEAQ (reference sequence). The CDR3 region is CASIPTGGETQYF. In nucleotides, the CDR3 is TGTGCCAGCATCCCCACCGGAGGGGAGACCCAGTACTTC.

This chain links TRBV6-6 with TRBJ2-2, with 12 nucleotides matching TRBD2. Trimming took 7 bases from V and 5 from J; bases not matched to a gene: 2. The CDR3 consists of 14 residues. The germline V gene encodes CDR1 MNHNY and CDR2 SVGAGI (reference sequence). The CDR3 here is CASTGTSGTGELFF. CDR3 coding DNA: TGTGCCAGCACCGGGACTAGCGGGACCGGGGAGCTGTTTTTT.

The gene calls are TRBV29-1 and TRBJ2-1; no reliable D call. The germline V and J ends were trimmed by 1 base and 2 bases, with 6 bases remaining between them. The CDR3 is 13 amino acids. Per the germline V gene, CDR1 is SQVTM and CDR2 is ANQGSEA. The DNA of the CDR3 is TGCAGCGTTGAAGCCGCAGCCTACAATGAGCAGTTCTTC. Amino acids: CSVEAAAYNEQFF.

On this clone: Other DNA sequences of this sample code for an identical CDR3. The V and J genes are TRBV18 and TRBJ1-1, with D tentatively TRBD1 (5 bases). V lost 6 bases and J 0 bases, leaving 8 bases between the germline ends. The CDR3 is 13 residues long. Germline CDR1 is KGHSH and CDR2 is LQKENI. The CDR3 bases are TGTGCCAGCTCGCCGGACATGAACACTGAAGCTTTCTTT. It yields the protein CASSPDMNTEAFF.

The chain carries TRBV10-3 and TRBJ2-7, with TRBD2 matching over 13 bases. J was trimmed by 6 bases and V by 5 bases; bases with no gene match: 10. The CDR3 spans 16 residues. The V gene's germline CDR1 is ENHRY and CDR2 SYGVKD. The CDR3 reads CAISPWTSGSSGEQYF. CDR3 bases: TGTGCCATCAGTCCCTGGACTAGCGGGAGCAGCGGCGAGCAGTACTTC.

The genes are TRBV7-9 and TRBJ2-2; TRBD1 might be the D (5 bases). Germline V gives CDR1 SEHNR, CDR2 FQNEAQ (reference sequence). The V end lost 5 bases, the J end lost 3 bases, and 13 bases lay between the germline ends. CDR3 size: 15 residues. CDR3 coding DNA: TGTGCCAGCAGCCCCTGGACACGCGACACCGGGGAGCTGTTTTTT. Protein: CASSPWTRDTGELFF.

The rearrangement joins TRBV29-1 to TRBJ2-7, with D perhaps matching TRBD2 (6 bases). Germline CDR1 is SQVTM and CDR2 is ANQGSEA. The CDR3 is 13 residues long. V lost 4 bases to trimming and J lost 3 bases, with 13 bases between them. This CDR3 is CSVGGDLLYEQYF. The CDR3 DNA reads TGCAGCGTTGGGGGGGACCTTCTCTACGAGCAGTACTTC.

Only a few counts were recorded for this clone. V gene TRBV4-3 combines with J gene TRBJ2-7, with TRBD1 identical over 7 bases. This CDR3 is built from 17 residues. CDR1 and CDR2 (germline): LGHNA, YSLEER. The V segment lost 0 bases and the J segment 6 bases; nucleotides outside the gene matches: 14. The DNA for the CDR3 is TGCGCCAGCAGCCAAGAAGTAGGCGCAGGGGGAATGGGCGAGCAGTACTTC. This sequence encodes CASSQEVGAGGMGEQYF.

This rearrangement joins TRBV28 to TRBJ1-1; D might be TRBD1 (6 bases). Germline-derived CDR1 and CDR2 are MDHEN and SYDVKM. Trimming took 6 bases from V and 6 from J, leaving 14 bases between them. This CDR3 spans 13 amino acids. The CDR3 loop reads CASRGRPGAEAFF. DNA of the CDR3: TGTGCCAGCAGGGGGAGACCAGGGGCTGAAGCTTTCTTT.